This T cell receptor beta chain appears in the sequencing data of a study of neurological immune-mediated disorders. The study, taken as a whole, reports: None of the CDR3 amino acid sequences of expanded clones recurred across subjects, suggesting private repertoires in all groups. The multiple sclerosis repertoire cluster was associated with no clinical or MRI feature.

The CDR3 length is 17 residues. From germline, CDR1 is SGHAT and CDR2 FQNNGV. V shed 4 bases, J shed 0 bases, and the junction held 9 bases outside the gene matches. The cDNA was generated by 5'RACE with 10-nucleotide random UMIs. Via MiXCR, TCRdb re-called the 5' RACE reads, giving one row per CDR3 protein. The top ten hold over 6.5% of the sample, which has some 87,000 distinct CDR3 sequences, 5% to 6% seen once. The time point here: longitudinal time-point 2. This clonotype was detected many times. Its specificity is unknown. This rearrangement joins TRBV11-2 to TRBJ2-3, with 8 bases fitting TRBD2. The sample comprised PBMCs. This receptor was obtained from a woman aged 55-70 years with multiple sclerosis. The chain's CDR3 is CASSWPTSEGSTDTQYF. The CDR3 nucleotides are TGTGCCAGCAGCTGGCCGACTAGCGAAGGGAGCACAGATACGCAGTATTTT.